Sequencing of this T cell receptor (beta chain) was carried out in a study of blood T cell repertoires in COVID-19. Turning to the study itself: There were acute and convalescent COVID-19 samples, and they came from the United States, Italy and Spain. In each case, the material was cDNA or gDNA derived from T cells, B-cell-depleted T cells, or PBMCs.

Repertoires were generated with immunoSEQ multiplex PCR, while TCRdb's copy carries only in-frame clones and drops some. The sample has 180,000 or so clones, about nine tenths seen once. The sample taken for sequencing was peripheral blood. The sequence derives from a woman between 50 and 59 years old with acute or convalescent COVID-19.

This CDR3 is CASSVALRAGEKLFF. The CDR3 coding sequence is TGTGCCAGCAGTGTGGCCTTGAGGGCGGGTGAAAAACTGTTTTTT. The chain employs TRBV2 and TRBJ1-4, with D unclear. This CDR3 is 15 amino acids long. Trimming removed 4 bases at V and 7 bases at J, with 16 bases between. In germline, CDR1 is SNHLY, CDR2 FYNNEI.